Presented here are 11 T cell receptor beta chains from one specimen sequenced in a study of blood T cells in healthy people across ages. Alongside a J-beta primer mix, a sample-barcoded 5' primer served in a second PCR lasting about 7 to 12 cycles. TCRdb fed the 5' RACE reads into MiXCR, producing one record per CDR3 protein. The sample lists nearly 800,000 distinct CDR3 sequences, around 25% occurring once. The sample also formed part of further work on T cells of mothers and their children.

Sequencing was performed on blood. The receptors stem from a boy aged 5 to 17 in good health.

V is TRBV7-2 and J is TRBJ2-5; TRBD2 might be the D (5 bases). The J call is in doubt because the DNA end fits TRBJ2-1 better. This CDR3 comprises 14 residues. The germline CDR1 and CDR2 sequences are SGHTA and FQGNSA. The CDR3 coding sequence is TGTGCCAGCAGCCCCCGCGGGTTGGTCCGGGAGCAGTTCTTC. Translated: CASSPRGLVREQFF.

The chain has TRBV12-3 or TRBV12-4 and TRBJ1-2; 10 nucleotides match TRBD1. The CDR3 length is 13 residues. J was trimmed by 8 bases and V by 8 bases; bases with no gene match: 8. The CDR3 spells CASGAGTGVGYTF. The CDR3 DNA is TGTGCCAGCGGGGCTGGGACAGGGGTCGGCTACACCTTC.

This clonotype was counted between two and nine times. V usage is TRBV5-1 and J usage is TRBJ2-3, with D uncertain. The length of the CDR3 is 15 residues. CDR1 is SGHRS and CDR2 is YFSETQ in the germline V gene. V was cut by 0 bases and J by 3 bases, with 11 bases left in between. CDR3 sequence reads: CASSLDSVLTDTQYF. The CDR3 DNA follows: TGCGCCAGCAGCTTGGATTCGGTCCTGACAGATACGCAGTATTTT.

The chain employs TRBV5-5 and TRBJ1-2, with 8 bases that match TRBD1. Unmatched junction bases numbered 9, after V lost 4 bases and J lost 4 bases. The length of the CDR3 is 15 residues. The germline V gene encodes CDR1 SGHKS and CDR2 YYEKEE (reference sequence). CDR3 bases: TGTGCCAGCAGCCAAGAACCTGACAGGGGCTATGGCTACACCTTC. Amino acid sequence: CASSQEPDRGYGYTF.

There are a few counts of this clonotype. This chain uses TRBV28 with TRBJ2-5; the match to TRBD2 covers 12 bases. Germline values: CDR1 MDHEN, CDR2 SYDVKM. V trimming: 1 base; J trimming: 5 bases; junction bases outside the gene matches: 5. This CDR3 is 16 amino acids long. DNA for the CDR3: TGTGCCAGCAGTTTATTCCTAGCGGGAGGGTATGAGACCCAGTACTTC. The encoded protein is CASSLFLAGGYETQYF.

This clonotype was seen only a few times. The chain is built from TRBV27 and TRBJ1-2; D ambiguous. The V gene's germline CDR1 is MNHEY and CDR2 SMNVEV (reference sequence). Trimming cost V 2 bases and J 3 bases, with 7 bases left between them. The CDR3 is made up of 13 amino acids. The CDR3, as DNA: TGTGCCAGCAGTTTACGGGTTGACTATGGCTACACCTTC. Protein sequence: CASSLRVDYGYTF.

The chain links TRBV7-9 to TRBJ2-2, with no clear D. Trimming removed 4 bases at V and 3 bases at J, with 15 bases between. The CDR3 has 16 residues. CDR1 and CDR2 from the germline V gene are SEHNR and FQNEAQ (reference sequence). The CDR3 protein is CASSSVAGPDTGELFF. CDR3 sequence (DNA): TGTGCCAGCAGCTCCGTCGCCGGGCCGGACACCGGGGAGCTGTTTTTT.

The chain joins TRBV7-2 to TRBJ1-1, with D possibly TRBD1 on 5 matching bases. V lost 5 bases and J 0 bases, leaving 16 bases between the germline ends. This CDR3 contains 16 residues. Germline V gene lookup returns CDR1 SGHTA and CDR2 FQGNSA. The CDR3 DNA is TGTGCCAGCAGCGCAGAATCGACAGTCATGAACACTGAAGCTTTCTTT. Protein product: CASSAESTVMNTEAFF.

The chain joins TRBV21-1 to TRBJ2-3; the table names TRBD2, a call not compared with the DNA. TRBV21-1 is a documented pseudogene. The CDR3 totals 14 residues. Here the CDR3 reads CASRAPSRTDTQYF. The CDR3 DNA follows: TGTGCCAGCAGAGCTCCTAGCCGCACAGATACGCAGTATTTT.

The V call is TRBV20-1, the J call TRBJ2-1, with D maybe TRBD2 (5 bases). The V gene's germline CDR1 is DFQATT and CDR2 SNEGSKA (reference sequence). CDR3 length equals 15 residues. Trimming stripped 5 bases from V and 4 bases from J, with 18 bases between. The CDR3 nucleotides are TGCAGTGCTGGGGTAAGGCGGACTGGTTACAATGAGCAGTTCTTC. It yields the protein CSAGVRRTGYNEQFF.

This clonotype came up a few times. One end of the junction is discordant with germline, which a read error may explain. V gene TRBV9 combines with J gene TRBJ2-7; D is possibly TRBD1 (9 bases). The CDR3 has 13 amino acids. Germline CDR1 and CDR2: SGDLS and YYNGEE. The DNA of the CDR3 is TGCGCCAGCAGCGGGGGACAGGGTTACGAGCAGTACTTC. Translation gives CASSGGQGYEQYF.